This section outlines one T cell receptor beta chain sequence together with its context. The antigen is not known. This CDR3 has 15 amino acids. V lost 3 bases to trimming and J lost 2 bases, with 11 bases between them. Germline V CDR1 and CDR2: SEHNR, FQNEAQ (reference sequence). The TCR beta libraries were generated through quantitative 5'-RACE incorporating molecular barcodes. TCRdb itself ran the 5' RACE reads through MiXCR, one entry per CDR3 protein. The table lists about 450,000 distinct CDR3 sequences, about 24% of them singletons, with approximately 1% in the top ten. The sample is drawn from a study of CD8 T cells in ankylosing spondylitis. Study observations and caveats: Clones linked to disease were reported to show significant enrichment in matched ankylosing spondylitis synovial fluid. Ankylosing spondylitis blood appeared to be characterized by a TCR beta motif of roughly eight highly homologous variants.

The sample consisted of blood, either unsorted or a sorted T cell fraction (not recorded which). This TCR came from a male donor with ankylosing spondylitis. This sequence joins TRBV7-9 and TRBJ1-5, with D possibly matching TRBD1 (5 bases). For the CDR3, the DNA is TGTGCCAGCAGCTTGGCGAGGGGAGGCAATCAGCCCCAGCATTTT. Translating it yields CASSLARGGNQPQHF.